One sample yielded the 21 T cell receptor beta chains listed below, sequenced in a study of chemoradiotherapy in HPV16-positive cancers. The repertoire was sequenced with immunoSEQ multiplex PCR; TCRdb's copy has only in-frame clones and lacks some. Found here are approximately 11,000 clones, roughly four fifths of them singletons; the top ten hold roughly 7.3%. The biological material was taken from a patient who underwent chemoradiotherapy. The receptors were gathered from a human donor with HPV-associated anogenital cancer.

CDR3 sequence: CASRERDYSYEQYF. The CDR3 nucleotides read TGCGCCAGCAGAGAACGGGACTATAGCTACGAGCAGTACTTC. V and J are TRBV5-1 and TRBJ2-7, with 7 positions matching TRBD2. V lost 5 bases, J lost 3 bases, and 8 bases stayed unmatched. The CDR3 has 14 residues. Germline V gene sequence: CDR1 SGHRS, CDR2 YFSETQ. Full variable domain (missing parts from reference TRBV5-1 and TRBJ2-7): KAGVTQTPRYLIKTRGQQVTLSCSPISGHRSVSWYQQTPGQGLQFLFEYFSETQRNKGNFPGRFSGRQFSNSRSEMNVSTLELGDSALYLCASRERDYSYEQYFGPGTRLTVT.

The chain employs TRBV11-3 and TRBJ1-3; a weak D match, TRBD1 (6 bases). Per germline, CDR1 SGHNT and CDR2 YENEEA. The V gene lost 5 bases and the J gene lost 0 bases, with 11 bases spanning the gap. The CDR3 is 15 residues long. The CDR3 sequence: CASSPRQDSGNTIYF. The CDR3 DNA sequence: TGTGCCAGCAGCCCACGACAGGACTCTGGAAACACCATATATTTT.

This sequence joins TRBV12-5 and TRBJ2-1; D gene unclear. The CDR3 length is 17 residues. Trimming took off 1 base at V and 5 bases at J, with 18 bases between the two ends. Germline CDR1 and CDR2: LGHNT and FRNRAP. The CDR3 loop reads CASGLDRQGFTDNEQFF. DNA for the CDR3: TGTGCTAGTGGTTTGGATCGACAAGGATTTACGGACAATGAGCAGTTCTTC.

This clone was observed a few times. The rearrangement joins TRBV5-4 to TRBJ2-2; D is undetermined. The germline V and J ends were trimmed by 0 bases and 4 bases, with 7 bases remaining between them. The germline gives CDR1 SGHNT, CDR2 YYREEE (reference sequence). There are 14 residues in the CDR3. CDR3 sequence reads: CASSLGSGTGELFF. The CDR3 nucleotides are TGTGCCAGCAGCTTGGGTTCGGGCACCGGGGAGCTGTTTTTT.

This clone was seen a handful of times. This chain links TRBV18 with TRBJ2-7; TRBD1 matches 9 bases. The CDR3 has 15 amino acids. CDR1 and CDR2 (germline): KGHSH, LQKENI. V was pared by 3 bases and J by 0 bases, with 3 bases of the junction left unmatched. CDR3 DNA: TGTGCCAGCTCACCGGACAGGGGCGCCTCCTACGAGCAGTACTTC. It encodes CASSPDRGASYEQYF.

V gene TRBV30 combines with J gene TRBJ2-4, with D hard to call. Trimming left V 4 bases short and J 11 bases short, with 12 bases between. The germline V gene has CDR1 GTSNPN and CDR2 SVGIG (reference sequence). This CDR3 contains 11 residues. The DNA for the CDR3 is TGTGCCTGGACCGCTAAAGACGTTCAGTACTTC. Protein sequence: CAWTAKDVQYF. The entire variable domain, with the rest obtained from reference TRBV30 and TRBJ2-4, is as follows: SQTIHQWPATLVQPVGSPLSLECTVEGTSNPNLYWYRQAAGRGLQLLFYSVGIGQISSEVPQNLSASRPQDRQFILSSKKLLLSDSGFYLCAWTAKDVQYFGAGTRLSVL.

CDR3 DNA sequence: TGCGCCAGCAGTGACGGCGGTGGGAGTGATACGCAGTATTTT. It is translated as CASSDGGGSDTQYF. This rearrangement joins TRBV10-1 to TRBJ2-3; tentatively, D is TRBD2 (5 bases). V lost 3 bases to trimming and J lost 6 bases, with 13 bases between them. CDR1 WNHNN and CDR2 SYGVQD come from the germline V gene (reference sequence). The CDR3 extends over 14 amino acids.

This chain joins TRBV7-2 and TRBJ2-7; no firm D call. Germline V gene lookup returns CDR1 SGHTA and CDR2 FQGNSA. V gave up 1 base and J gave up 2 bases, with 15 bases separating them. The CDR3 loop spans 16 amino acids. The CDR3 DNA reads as TGTGCCAGCAGCTTAGAACGATTAGCTCTCGCCTACGAGCAGTACTTC. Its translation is CASSLERLALAYEQYF.

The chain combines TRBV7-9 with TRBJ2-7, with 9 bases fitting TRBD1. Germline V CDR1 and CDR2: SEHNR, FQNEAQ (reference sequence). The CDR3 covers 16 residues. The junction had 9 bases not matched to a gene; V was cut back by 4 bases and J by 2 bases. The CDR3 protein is CASSSPRDRETYEQYF. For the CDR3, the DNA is TGTGCCAGCAGCTCTCCCAGGGACAGGGAAACCTACGAGCAGTACTTC.

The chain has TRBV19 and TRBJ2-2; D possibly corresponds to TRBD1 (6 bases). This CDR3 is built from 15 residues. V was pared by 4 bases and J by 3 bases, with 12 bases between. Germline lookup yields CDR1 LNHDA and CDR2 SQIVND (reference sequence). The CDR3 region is CASSRTGYDTGELFF. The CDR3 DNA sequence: TGTGCCAGTAGTAGAACAGGGTATGACACCGGGGAGCTGTTTTTT. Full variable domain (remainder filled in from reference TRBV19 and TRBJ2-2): DGGITQSPKYLFRKEGQNVTLSCEQNLNHDAMYWYRQDPGQGLRLIYYSQIVNDFQKGDIAEGYSVSREKKESFPLTVTSAQKNPTAFYLCASSRTGYDTGELFFGEGSRLTVL.

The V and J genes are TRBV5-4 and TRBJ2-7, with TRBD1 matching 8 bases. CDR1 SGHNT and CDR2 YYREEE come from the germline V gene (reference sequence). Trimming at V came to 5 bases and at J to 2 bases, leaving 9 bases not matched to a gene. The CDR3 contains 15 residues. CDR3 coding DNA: TGTGCCAGCAGACCCGCTCCGGACAGGGCCTACGAGCAGTACTTC. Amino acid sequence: CASRPAPDRAYEQYF.

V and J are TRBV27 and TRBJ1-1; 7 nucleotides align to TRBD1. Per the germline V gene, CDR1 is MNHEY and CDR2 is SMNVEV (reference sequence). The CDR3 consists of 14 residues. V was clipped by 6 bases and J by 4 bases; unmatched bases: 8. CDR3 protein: CASSLSGTATEAFF. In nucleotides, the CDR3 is TGTGCCAGCAGCCTCTCCGGGACAGCCACTGAAGCTTTCTTT.

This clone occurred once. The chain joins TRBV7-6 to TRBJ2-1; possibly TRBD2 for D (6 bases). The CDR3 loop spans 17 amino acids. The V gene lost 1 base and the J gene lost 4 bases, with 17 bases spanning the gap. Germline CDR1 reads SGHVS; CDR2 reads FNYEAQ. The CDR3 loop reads CASSLDGLHGGYNEQFF. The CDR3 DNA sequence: TGTGCCAGCAGCTTAGATGGTTTGCATGGGGGGTACAATGAGCAGTTCTTC.

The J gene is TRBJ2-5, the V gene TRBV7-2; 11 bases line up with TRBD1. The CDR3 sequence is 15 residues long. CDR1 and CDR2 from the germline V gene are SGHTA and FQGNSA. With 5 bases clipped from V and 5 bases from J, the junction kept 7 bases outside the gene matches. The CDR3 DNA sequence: TGTGCCAGCAGCAAGGACAGGGGGCGCTCGGAGACCCAGTACTTC. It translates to CASSKDRGRSETQYF.

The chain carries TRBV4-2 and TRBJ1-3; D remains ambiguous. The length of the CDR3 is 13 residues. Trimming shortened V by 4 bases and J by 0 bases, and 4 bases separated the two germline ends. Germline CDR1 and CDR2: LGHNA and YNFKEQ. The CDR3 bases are TGTGCCAGCAGCCTCCCCTCTGGAAACACCATATATTTT. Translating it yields CASSLPSGNTIYF.

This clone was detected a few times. In DNA form, the CDR3 reads TGTGCCAGCAGCCTAGGGACTAGCGGAGCCTACGAGCAGTACTTC. Protein: CASSLGTSGAYEQYF. The gene calls are TRBV4-2 and TRBJ2-7; TRBD2 matches 11 bases. The CDR3 sequence is 15 residues long. The germline gives CDR1 LGHNA, CDR2 YNFKEQ. With 4 bases clipped from V and 2 bases from J, the junction kept 4 bases outside the gene matches.

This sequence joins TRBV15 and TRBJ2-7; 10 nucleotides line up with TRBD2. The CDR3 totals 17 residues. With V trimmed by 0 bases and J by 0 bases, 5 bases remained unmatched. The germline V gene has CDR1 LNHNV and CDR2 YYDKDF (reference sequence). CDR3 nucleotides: TGTGCCACCAGCAGAGAGAAACTAGCGGGGAGCTCCTACGAGCAGTACTTC. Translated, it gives CATSREKLAGSSYEQYF.

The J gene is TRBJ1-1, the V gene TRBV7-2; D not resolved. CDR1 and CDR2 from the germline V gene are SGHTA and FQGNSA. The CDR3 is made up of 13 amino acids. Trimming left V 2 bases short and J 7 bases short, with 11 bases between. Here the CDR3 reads CASSLSHGREAFF. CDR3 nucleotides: TGTGCCAGCAGCTTATCCCACGGACGTGAAGCTTTCTTT.

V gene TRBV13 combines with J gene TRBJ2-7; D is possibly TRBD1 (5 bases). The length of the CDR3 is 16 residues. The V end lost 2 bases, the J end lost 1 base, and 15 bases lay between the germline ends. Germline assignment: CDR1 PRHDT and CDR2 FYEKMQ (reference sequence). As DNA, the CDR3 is TGTGCCAGCAGCTTACAGGGAAGATTTGGGTCCTACGAGCAGTACTTC. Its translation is CASSLQGRFGSYEQYF.

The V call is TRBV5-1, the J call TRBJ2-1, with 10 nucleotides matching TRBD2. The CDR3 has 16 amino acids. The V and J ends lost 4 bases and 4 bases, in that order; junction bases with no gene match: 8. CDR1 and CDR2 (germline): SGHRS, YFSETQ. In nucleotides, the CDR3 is TGCGCCAGCAGCCCAGAACTAGCGGGGATTTACAATGAGCAGTTCTTC. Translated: CASSPELAGIYNEQFF.

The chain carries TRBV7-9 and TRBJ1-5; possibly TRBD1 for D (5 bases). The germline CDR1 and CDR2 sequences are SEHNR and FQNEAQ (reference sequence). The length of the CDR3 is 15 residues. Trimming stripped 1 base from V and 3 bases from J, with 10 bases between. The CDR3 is CASSLGDSSNQPQHF. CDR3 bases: TGTGCCAGCAGCTTAGGAGACAGTTCCAATCAGCCCCAGCATTTT. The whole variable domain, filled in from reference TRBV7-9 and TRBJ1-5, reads DTGVSQNPRHKITKRGQNVTFRCDPISEHNRLYWYRQTLGQGPEFLTYFQNEAQLEKSRLLSDRFSAERPKGSFSTLEIQRTEQGDSAMYLCASSLGDSSNQPQHFGDGTRLSIL.